Each of the 16 T cell receptor beta chains below was sequenced from the same sample in a study of shared clonotypes between healthy human individuals. Clones were sequenced by immunoSEQ multiplex PCR, and TCRdb holds only the in-frame ones, with some missing. The sample records about 710,000 clones, 73% being singletons. Source material: memory CD4+ T cells sorted from blood. Subset given: CD45RA-negative fraction. The receptors stem from a woman younger than 45 in good health.

This clone is a singleton in its sample. The V gene is TRBV11-2, the J gene TRBJ2-3, with TRBD1 identical over 10 bases. The CDR3 sequence is 16 residues long. Germline V gene sequence: CDR1 SGHAT, CDR2 FQNNGV. The trim removed 1 base at V and 4 bases at J, leaving 5 bases unmatched. The CDR3, as DNA: TGTGCCAGCAGCTTAGTGGGACAGGGGAACGCAGATACGCAGTATTTT. It is translated as CASSLVGQGNADTQYF. Full variable domain (rest looked up from reference TRBV11-2 and TRBJ2-3): EAGVAQSPRYKIIEKRQSVAFWCNPISGHATLYWYQQILGQGPKLLIQFQNNGVVDDSQLPKDRFSAERLKGVDSTLKIQPAKLEDSAVYLCASSLVGQGNADTQYFGPGTRLTVL.

This clone has more than one count but fewer than ten. The chain carries TRBV29-1 and TRBJ1-2; 7 nucleotides agree with TRBD1. The CDR3 spans 14 residues. CDR1 SQVTM and CDR2 ANQGSEA come from the germline V gene. Unmatched junction bases numbered 6, after V lost 2 bases and J lost 3 bases. The CDR3 spells CSVEPTGEHYGYTF. The CDR3 DNA sequence: TGCAGCGTTGAACCCACAGGGGAGCACTATGGCTACACCTTC.

Turning to this clone: Other DNA sequences in the sample encode the same CDR3. This chain joins TRBV9 and TRBJ2-3, with D unresolved. Trimming took 0 bases from V and 4 from J, leaving 3 bases between them. CDR3 length: 12 residues. Per the germline V gene, CDR1 is SGDLS and CDR2 is YYNGEE. The CDR3 sequence: CASSVGPDTQYF. CDR3 coding DNA: TGTGCCAGCAGCGTAGGCCCAGATACGCAGTATTTT.

The chain couples TRBV14 to TRBJ1-4; D ambiguous. V lost 4 bases, J lost 3 bases, and 9 bases lay in between. Germline V gene sequence: CDR1 SGHDN, CDR2 FVKESK. There are 14 residues in the CDR3. The CDR3 nucleotides read TGTGCCAGCAGCCCCACTGGACCTAATGAAAAACTGTTTTTT. It specifies CASSPTGPNEKLFF.

There are a few counts of this clone. This chain uses TRBV2 with TRBJ1-5, with D possibly TRBD1 on 5 matching bases. The CDR3 consists of 13 residues. From germline, CDR1 is SNHLY and CDR2 FYNNEI. V lost 8 bases and J lost 9, with 17 bases in between. The CDR3 protein is CASRGSPEGPQHF. The CDR3 nucleotides read TGTGCCAGCCGGGGGAGCCCCGAGGGGCCCCAGCATTTT.

V usage is TRBV10-2 and J usage is TRBJ1-1, with D possibly matching TRBD1 (6 bases). CDR3 length equals 13 residues. CDR1 and CDR2 (germline): WSHSY, SAAADI. The ends were cut back, 8 bases at V and 8 bases at J, with 18 bases in the middle. CDR3 coding DNA: TGCGCCAGCCGACTAGACCGGGGGCTGGAAGCTTTCTTT. This translates into CASRLDRGLEAFF.

The chain couples TRBV11-3 to TRBJ1-1; D possibly corresponds to TRBD1 (5 bases). CDR3 length: 15 residues. Trimming removed 5 bases at V and 4 bases at J, with 17 bases between. CDR1 and CDR2 (germline): SGHNT, YENEEA. Written as DNA, the CDR3 is TGTGCCAGCAGCCAAGGGACGGTCGGGGCCACTGAAGCTTTCTTT. Protein: CASSQGTVGATEAFF.

The genes are TRBV2 and TRBJ1-3, with D hard to call. The CDR3 runs 13 residues. V was shortened by 7 bases and J by 0 bases, with 7 bases between the two germline ends. The germline V gene encodes CDR1 SNHLY and CDR2 FYNNEI. For the CDR3, the DNA is TGTGCCAGCACGCTCCTCTCTGGAAACACCATATATTTT. It yields the protein CASTLLSGNTIYF.

This clone was picked up a small number of times. The chain employs TRBV29-1 and TRBJ1-1; D gene uncertain. The CDR3 runs to 13 residues. V lost 2 bases, J lost 1 base, and 8 bases lay in between. Looked up from germline, CDR1 is SQVTM and CDR2 is ANQGSEA. CDR3 in DNA: TGCAGCGTTGAACTTACTGAGAACACTGAAGCTTTCTTT. Amino acids: CSVELTENTEAFF.

The rearrangement joins TRBV5-4 to TRBJ2-7; the D is unclear. This CDR3 contains 16 residues. The V end lost 5 bases, the J end lost 0 bases, and 18 bases lay between the germline ends. The V gene's germline CDR1 is SGHNT and CDR2 YYREEE (reference sequence). CDR3 nucleotide sequence: TGTGCCAGCAGTAAATCAACGAGTTTGAGCTCCTACGAGCAGTACTTC. Residues: CASSKSTSLSSYEQYF. Drawing the rest from reference TRBV5-4 and TRBJ2-7, the complete variable domain is ETGVTQSPTHLIKTRGQQVTLRCSSQSGHNTVSWYQQALGQGPQFIFQYYREEENGRGNFPPRFSGLQFPNYSSELNVNALELDDSALYLCASSKSTSLSSYEQYFGPGTRLTVT.

This clone came up a few times. The gene calls are TRBV6-1 and TRBJ2-5, with a tentative D call TRBD2 (6 bases). CDR3 length: 14 amino acids. Trimming left V 4 bases short and J 5 bases short, with 14 bases between. The germline CDR1 and CDR2 sequences are MNHNS and SASEGT. In DNA, the CDR3 is TGTGCCAGCAGTGTCTTGGACGGGAGTGAGACCCAGTACTTC. It codes for CASSVLDGSETQYF.

The V gene is TRBV19, the J gene TRBJ2-5; maybe TRBD1 (6 bases). Per germline, CDR1 LNHDA and CDR2 SQIVND (reference sequence). The CDR3 is made up of 17 amino acids. V lost 1 base, J lost 0 bases, and 15 bases lay in between. CDR3 region: CASSIAQGRNYQETQYF. DNA of the CDR3: TGTGCCAGTAGTATAGCACAGGGCAGAAACTACCAAGAGACCCAGTACTTC. Variable domain in full (rest from reference TRBV19 and TRBJ2-5): DGGITQSPKYLFRKEGQNVTLSCEQNLNHDAMYWYRQDPGQGLRLIYYSQIVNDFQKGDIAEGYSVSREKKESFPLTVTSAQKNPTAFYLCASSIAQGRNYQETQYFGPGTRLLVL.

This clone was counted a few times. V is TRBV11-2 and J is TRBJ2-2; D unresolved. The CDR3 loop spans 17 amino acids. The ends were cut back, 5 bases at V and 0 bases at J, with 16 bases in the middle. Germline CDR1 and CDR2: SGHAT and FQNNGV. The CDR3 DNA reads as TGTGCCAGCAGCACACGGCCAGGAGAAGCGAACACCGGGGAGCTGTTTTTT. It codes for CASSTRPGEANTGELFF.

The rearrangement links TRBV5-1 to TRBJ2-2; tentatively, D is TRBD1 or TRBD2 (6 bases each). Germline loops: CDR1 SGHRS, CDR2 YFSETQ. CDR3 size: 15 residues. V lost 6 bases and J lost 0, with 12 bases in between. The CDR3 DNA is TGCGCCAGCAACATAGGGGGGACGAACACCGGGGAGCTGTTTTTT. Translation gives CASNIGGTNTGELFF. Full variable domain (missing parts from reference TRBV5-1 and TRBJ2-2): KAGVTQTPRYLIKTRGQQVTLSCSPISGHRSVSWYQQTPGQGLQFLFEYFSETQRNKGNFPGRFSGRQFSNSRSEMNVSTLELGDSALYLCASNIGGTNTGELFFGEGSRLTVL.

This chain connects TRBV11-1 to TRBJ2-7, with unresolved D. Per the germline V gene, CDR1 is SGHAT and CDR2 is FQDESV (reference sequence). The CDR3 has 13 amino acids. V was pared by 5 bases and J by 4 bases, with 12 bases between. CDR3 sequence: CASSVDWRYEQYF. The CDR3 DNA follows: TGTGCCAGCAGCGTTGACTGGAGATACGAGCAGTACTTC.

The V call is TRBV7-2, the J call TRBJ2-4; no clear D gene. The V end was cut by 5 bases, the J end by 7 bases, with 24 bases between. Germline CDR1 reads SGHTA; CDR2 reads FQGNSA. The CDR3 covers 17 residues. In DNA, the CDR3 is TGTGCCAGCAGCCAGCCCGGAAGGGCTGGCCTCCAGAACATTCAGTACTTC. This encodes CASSQPGRAGLQNIQYF.